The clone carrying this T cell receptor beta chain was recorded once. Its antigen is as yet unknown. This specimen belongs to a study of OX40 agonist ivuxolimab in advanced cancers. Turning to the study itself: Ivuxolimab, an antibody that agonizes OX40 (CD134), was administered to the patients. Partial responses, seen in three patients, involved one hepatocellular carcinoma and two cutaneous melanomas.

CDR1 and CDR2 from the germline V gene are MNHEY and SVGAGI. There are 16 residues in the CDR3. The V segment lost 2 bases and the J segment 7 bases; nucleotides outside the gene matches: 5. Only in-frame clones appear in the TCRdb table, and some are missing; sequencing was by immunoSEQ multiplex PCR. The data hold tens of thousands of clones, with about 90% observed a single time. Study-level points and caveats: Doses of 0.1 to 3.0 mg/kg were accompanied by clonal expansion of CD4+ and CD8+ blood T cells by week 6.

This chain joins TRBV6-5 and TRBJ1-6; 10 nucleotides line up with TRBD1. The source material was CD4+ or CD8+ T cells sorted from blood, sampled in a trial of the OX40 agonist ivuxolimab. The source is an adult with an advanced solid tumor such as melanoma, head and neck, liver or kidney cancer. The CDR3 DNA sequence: TGTGCCAGCAGTTACGTCGGGACAGGGGACAATTCACCCCTCCACTTT. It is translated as CASSYVGTGDNSPLHF.